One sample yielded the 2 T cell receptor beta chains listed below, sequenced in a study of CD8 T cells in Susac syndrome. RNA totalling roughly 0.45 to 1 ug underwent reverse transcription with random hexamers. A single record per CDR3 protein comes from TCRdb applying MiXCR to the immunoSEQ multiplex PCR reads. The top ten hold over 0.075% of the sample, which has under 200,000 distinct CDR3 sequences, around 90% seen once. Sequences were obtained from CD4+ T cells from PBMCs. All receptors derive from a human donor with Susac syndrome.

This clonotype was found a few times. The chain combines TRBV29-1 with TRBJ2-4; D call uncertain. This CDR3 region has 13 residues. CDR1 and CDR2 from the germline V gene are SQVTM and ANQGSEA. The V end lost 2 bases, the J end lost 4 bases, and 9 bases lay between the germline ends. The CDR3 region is CSVELRLKNIQYF. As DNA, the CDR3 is TGCAGCGTTGAATTGCGTCTGAAAAACATTCAGTACTTC.

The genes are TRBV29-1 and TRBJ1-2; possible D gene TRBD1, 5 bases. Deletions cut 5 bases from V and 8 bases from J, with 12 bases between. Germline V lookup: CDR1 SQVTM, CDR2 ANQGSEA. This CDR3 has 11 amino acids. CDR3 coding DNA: TGCAGCGTTCCAGGGTCGGGCGGCTACACCTTC. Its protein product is CSVPGSGGYTF. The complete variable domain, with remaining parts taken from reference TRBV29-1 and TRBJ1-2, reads SAVISQKPSRDICQRGTSLTIQCQVDSQVTMMFWYRQQPGQSLTLIATANQGSEATYESGFVIDKFPISRPNLTFSTLTVSNMSPEDSSIYLCSVPGSGGYTFGSGTRLTVV.